These 15 T cell receptor beta chains were all obtained from the same sample, sequenced in a study of blood T cell repertoires in COVID-19. Profiled with immunoSEQ multiplex PCR; TCRdb holds only in-frame clones, not every one. The sample includes roughly 69,000 clones, around 82% seen only once; the top ten take about 14%. Sequencing input: peripheral blood. Receptors originate from a man aged 55 to 70 with COVID-19, enrolled during active disease.

The V call is TRBV5-1, the J call TRBJ2-7, with 8 nucleotides matching TRBD1. Trimming cost V 3 bases and J 5 bases; bases outside gene matches: 7. From germline, CDR1 is SGHRS and CDR2 YFSETQ. The CDR3 spans 14 residues. The CDR3 region is CASSWGTGRHEQYF. CDR3 coding DNA: TGCGCCAGCAGCTGGGGGACAGGTAGACACGAGCAGTACTTC.

The chain joins TRBV20-1 to TRBJ2-1, with no clear D. Germline CDR1 reads DFQATT; CDR2 reads SNEGSKA (reference sequence). The CDR3 is 10 residues long. V lost 5 bases and J lost 7, with 6 bases in between. Here the CDR3 reads CSAGHNEQFF. The CDR3 DNA is TGCAGTGCTGGGCATAATGAGCAGTTCTTC.

The chain uses TRBV10-1 and TRBJ2-2, with 7 bases identical to TRBD1. CDR3 length equals 14 residues. Germline V CDR1 and CDR2: WNHNN, SYGVQD (reference sequence). V was clipped by 7 bases and J by 4 bases; unmatched bases: 6. This chain's CDR3 is CASISGTATGELFF. CDR3 bases: TGCGCCAGCATTTCCGGGACAGCCACCGGGGAGCTGTTTTTT.

The chain employs TRBV14 and TRBJ2-5, with 10 bases identical to TRBD1. The CDR3 loop spans 16 amino acids. CDR1 SGHDN and CDR2 FVKESK come from the germline V gene. The J segment lost 5 bases and the V segment lost 0 bases, leaving 6 bases of the junction unmatched. The CDR3 DNA is TGTGCCAGCAGCCAAGATTGGACAGGGGGATTGGAGACCCAGTACTTC. It encodes CASSQDWTGGLETQYF.

This chain joins TRBV5-4 and TRBJ2-3, with 7 positions matching TRBD2. Unmatched junction bases numbered 4, after V lost 0 bases and J lost 3 bases. The CDR3 length is 15 residues. Germline V gene data show CDR1 as SGHNT and CDR2 as YYREEE (reference sequence). The CDR3 reads CASSLGGGPTDTQYF. CDR3 DNA: TGTGCCAGCAGCTTGGGGGGAGGGCCAACAGATACGCAGTATTTT. The full variable domain, in which reference TRBV5-4 and TRBJ2-3 provide the parts outside the CDR3, is ETGVTQSPTHLIKTRGQQVTLRCSSQSGHNTVSWYQQALGQGPQFIFQYYREEENGRGNFPPRFSGLQFPNYSSELNVNALELDDSALYLCASSLGGGPTDTQYFGPGTRLTVL.

The chain couples TRBV5-1 to TRBJ2-7, with a tentative D call TRBD2 (5 bases). Germline CDR1 and CDR2: SGHRS and YFSETQ. This CDR3 has 13 residues. With 3 bases removed from V and 3 bases from J, the gap between germline ends came to 10 bases. CDR3 protein: CASSSDGIYEQYF. The CDR3 DNA reads as TGCGCCAGCAGCTCGGACGGGATCTACGAGCAGTACTTC.

The V gene is TRBV5-1, the J gene TRBJ2-2, with 7 nucleotides matching TRBD1. V lost 4 bases, J lost 3 bases, and 6 bases stayed unmatched. CDR3 length: 15 amino acids. CDR1 SGHRS and CDR2 YFSETQ come from the germline V gene. The DNA for the CDR3 is TGCGCCAGCAGCAGTCAGGGGGTTCACACCGGGGAGCTGTTTTTT. Translated: CASSSQGVHTGELFF.

This clone was detected only once. A much larger clone sits a single nucleotide away, making a read error possible. The chain carries TRBV21-1 and TRBJ1-1; the table's D call TRBD1 went unverified against the DNA. TRBV21-1 is a listed pseudogene. This CDR3 contains 13 residues. CDR3 nucleotide sequence: TGTGCCAGCCCGAGGACAGCAGACACTGAAACTTTCTTT. It is translated as CASPRTADTETFF.

The chain combines TRBV12-3 or TRBV12-4 with TRBJ1-1; D unresolved. This CDR3 has 13 residues. Trimming removed 5 bases from V and 8 bases from J, with 15 bases in between. CDR3 region: CASSLRERVEAFF. The CDR3 DNA is TGTGCCAGCAGTCTACGGGAGAGGGTAGAAGCTTTCTTT.

The chain joins TRBV5-1 to TRBJ1-6; D might be TRBD1 (6 bases). Germline V CDR1 and CDR2: SGHRS, YFSETQ. Deletions cut 0 bases from V and 9 bases from J, with 10 bases between. The CDR3 runs 14 residues. CDR3 nucleotides: TGCGCCAGCAGCTTGGAGGACAGCTTTTCACCCCTCCACTTT. This encodes CASSLEDSFSPLHF.

This clone is a singleton in its sample. The genes are TRBV19 and TRBJ2-1; D gene unclear. Trimming cost V 0 bases and J 0 bases, with 9 bases left between them. Germline V gene lookup returns CDR1 LNHDA and CDR2 SQIVND (reference sequence). This CDR3 is built from 16 residues. In DNA, the CDR3 is TGTGCCAGTAGTATAGATTCCGGGTCCTCCTACAATGAGCAGTTCTTC. Protein sequence: CASSIDSGSSYNEQFF.

The V call is TRBV5-6, the J call TRBJ2-3, with a tentative D call TRBD1 (6 bases). This CDR3 comprises 17 residues. The germline V and J ends were trimmed by 4 bases and 6 bases, with 24 bases remaining between them. CDR1 SGHDT and CDR2 YYEEEE come from the germline V gene. The CDR3 here is CASSPGKGRGDEDTQYF. The CDR3, as DNA: TGTGCCAGCAGCCCTGGGAAGGGCAGGGGAGATGAGGATACGCAGTATTTT.

The genes are TRBV12-3 or TRBV12-4 and TRBJ1-2; D not certain. Deletions cut 6 bases from V and 8 bases from J, with 16 bases between. CDR3 length: 13 amino acids. This CDR3 reads CASRPGYAGGYTF. The DNA for the CDR3 is TGTGCCAGCAGACCGGGGTACGCGGGCGGCTACACCTTC.

V gene TRBV7-9 combines with J gene TRBJ2-1; no clear D. V gave up 3 bases and J gave up 7 bases, with 4 bases separating them. CDR1 is SEHNR, CDR2 FQNEAQ, per germline (reference sequence). The CDR3 consists of 11 residues. The chain's CDR3 is CASSFYNEQFF. In nucleotides, the CDR3 is TGTGCCAGCAGCTTTTATAATGAGCAGTTCTTC.

V gene TRBV20-1 combines with J gene TRBJ2-3; weak D call: TRBD1 (6 bases). The germline V gene has CDR1 DFQATT and CDR2 SNEGSKA (reference sequence). This CDR3 contains 15 residues. V dropped 3 bases and J dropped 0 bases, with 13 bases sitting between them. CDR3 bases: TGCAGTGCTAGTCTCCAGGGGTCTAGCACAGATACGCAGTATTTT. It is translated as CSASLQGSSTDTQYF.